Presented here are 22 T cell receptor beta chains from one specimen sequenced in a study of T cell clonotyping in hematopoietic cell transplantation. The repertoire was sequenced with immunoSEQ multiplex PCR; TCRdb's copy has only in-frame clones and lacks some. The sample records under 45,000 clones, 75% to 90% being singletons. Sequences were obtained from peripheral blood mononuclear cells. The source of these receptors is a woman aged 40 to 50 in good health. Some clones in this sample may be carry-over from other donors' samples.

This chain connects TRBV5-1 to TRBJ2-2, with 7 bases lining up with TRBD2. The CDR3 extends over 14 amino acids. V lost 4 bases, J lost 5 bases, and 5 bases stayed unmatched. Germline-derived CDR1 and CDR2 are SGHRS and YFSETQ. CDR3 amino acids: CASSREVETGELFF. DNA of the CDR3: TGCGCCAGCAGCCGGGAGGTGGAGACCGGGGAGCTGTTTTTT.

The V call is TRBV2, the J call TRBJ1-5; no firm D call. The germline V and J ends were trimmed by 0 bases and 11 bases, with 17 bases remaining between them. The germline V gene has CDR1 SNHLY and CDR2 FYNNEI. The CDR3 contains 15 residues. CDR3 DNA sequence: TGTGCCAGCAGTGAAGCGGTAGGGATCGGGGTGGCCCAGCATTTT. Encoded protein: CASSEAVGIGVAQHF.

V usage is TRBV14 and J usage is TRBJ2-5, with 9 positions matching TRBD1. Germline V gene sequence: CDR1 SGHDN, CDR2 FVKESK. The CDR3 contains 16 residues. J gave up 2 bases and V 4 bases, and 8 bases lay outside the gene matches. The CDR3 DNA follows: TGTGCCAGCAGCCCTTGGACAGGGGAGGAGCAAGAGACCCAGTACTTC. It specifies CASSPWTGEEQETQYF.

Worth noting for this clone: The junction shows a germline mismatch at one end, possibly a read error. This sequence joins TRBV7-7 and TRBJ2-3; 15 bases align to TRBD2. There are 18 residues in the CDR3. CDR1 is SSHAT, CDR2 FNYEAQ, per germline (reference sequence). The DNA of the CDR3 is TGTGCTAGCAGCACCGGGACTAGCGGGGGGCCTAGCACAGATACGCAGTATTTT. This encodes CASSTGTSGGPSTDTQYF.

The CDR3: CASTSGQGSYGSYEQYF. The CDR3 nucleotides read TGTGCCAGCACCTCGGGACAGGGCAGTTACGGCTCCTACGAGCAGTACTTC. V and J are TRBV2 and TRBJ2-7; TRBD1 agrees at 9 bases. V shed 7 bases, J shed 0 bases, and the junction held 13 bases outside the gene matches. This CDR3 is built from 17 residues. Germline assignment: CDR1 SNHLY and CDR2 FYNNEI.

This rearrangement joins TRBV27 to TRBJ1-2, with TRBD1 matching 7 bases. The CDR3 is 13 amino acids. Trimming took 7 bases from V and 9 from J; bases not matched to a gene: 11. Germline values: CDR1 MNHEY, CDR2 SMNVEV (reference sequence). The chain's CDR3 is CASTPGGTVSYTF. The CDR3 nucleotides read TGTGCCAGCACCCCTGGGGGGACAGTGAGCTACACCTTC.

This chain links TRBV30 with TRBJ1-1; TRBD1 agrees at 7 bases. With V trimmed by 4 bases and J by 4 bases, 6 bases remained unmatched. From germline, CDR1 is GTSNPN and CDR2 SVGIG (reference sequence). The CDR3 totals 13 residues. CDR3 sequence (DNA): TGTGCCTGGACCAAGGACAGGTTCACTGAAGCTTTCTTT. It specifies CAWTKDRFTEAFF.

The chain combines TRBV9 with TRBJ1-5; TRBD1 is a possible D gene (5 bases). The ends were cut back, 3 bases at V and 0 bases at J, with 7 bases in the middle. Germline values: CDR1 SGDLS, CDR2 YYNGEE. There are 14 residues in the CDR3. The CDR3 region has the DNA TGTGCCAGCAGCGCCAGGGCTAGCAATCAGCCCCAGCATTTT. This codes for CASSARASNQPQHF.

The chain links TRBV9 to TRBJ2-3, with D unclear. Looked up from germline, CDR1 is SGDLS and CDR2 is YYNGEE. Trimming removed 6 bases at V and 0 bases at J, with 14 bases between. This CDR3 spans 15 amino acids. CDR3 in DNA: TGTGCCAGCACTCCCCGGCTAGTCAGCACAGATACGCAGTATTTT. Translation gives CASTPRLVSTDTQYF.

The CDR3 region is CAWSFSTGPSYEQYF. CDR3 nucleotides: TGTGCCTGGAGTTTTTCGACAGGGCCTTCCTACGAGCAGTACTTC. The V and J genes are TRBV30 and TRBJ2-7, with TRBD1 matching over 7 bases. Germline V gene lookup returns CDR1 GTSNPN and CDR2 SVGIG (reference sequence). V shed 2 bases and J 1 base; nucleotides not matched to a gene: 8. The CDR3 contains 15 residues.

This clone is labeled as medium-sized. The chain combines TRBV6-5 with TRBJ1-1; D not certain. Trimming shortened V by 2 bases and J by 1 base, and 14 bases separated the two germline ends. The CDR3 has 16 residues. CDR1 is MNHEY and CDR2 is SVGAGI in the germline V gene. CDR3 protein: CASSYNKEAGNTEAFF. Here the CDR3 DNA reads TGTGCCAGCAGTTACAACAAGGAGGCAGGGAACACTGAAGCTTTCTTT.

This clone was counted only a few times. The chain joins TRBV27 to TRBJ2-7; D is unresolved. V was trimmed by 5 bases and J by 6 bases, leaving 11 bases between them. CDR3 length equals 12 residues. Germline assignment: CDR1 MNHEY and CDR2 SMNVEV (reference sequence). CDR3 region: CASSQASAEQYF. In DNA, the CDR3 is TGTGCCAGCAGTCAAGCTTCTGCCGAGCAGTACTTC.

The chain uses TRBV21-1 and TRBJ1-1. TRBV21-1 is assigned pseudogene status. The CDR3 is made up of 16 amino acids. CDR3 nucleotides: TGTGCCAGCAGCAGTAGGCCCGGGGGGATGAACACTGAAGCTTTCTTT. Amino acid sequence: CASSSRPGGMNTEAFF.

The chain links TRBV9 to TRBJ2-2; TRBD2 is a possible D gene (6 bases). The CDR3 is made up of 14 amino acids. The V and J ends lost 3 bases and 5 bases respectively, with 11 bases between them. CDR1 SGDLS and CDR2 YYNGEE come from the germline V gene. For the CDR3, the DNA is TGTGCCAGCAGCGCCGAAGGGACTACCGGGGAGCTGTTTTTT. Its translation is CASSAEGTTGELFF.

The chain has TRBV28 and TRBJ2-3; a weak D match, TRBD2 (5 bases). Germline CDR1 is MDHEN and CDR2 is SYDVKM. Trimming pared 1 base from V and 6 bases from J, leaving 14 bases between. The length of the CDR3 is 15 residues. The CDR3 region is CASSLFGGSSDTQYF. In DNA, the CDR3 is TGTGCCAGCAGTTTATTTGGTGGGAGCTCCGATACGCAGTATTTT.

J is TRBJ2-2 and V is TRBV29-1, with 13 bases aligning to TRBD2. Per the germline V gene, CDR1 is SQVTM and CDR2 is ANQGSEA. The CDR3 is made up of 14 amino acids. V dropped 6 bases and J dropped 6; count of bases not matched to a gene: 4. CDR3 bases: TGCAGCGTGGGGACTAGCGGGGACGCCGGGGAGCTGTTTTTT. This gives the protein CSVGTSGDAGELFF.

The chain recombines TRBV30 with TRBJ2-1, with TRBD1 matching 7 bases. This CDR3 spans 14 amino acids. With V trimmed by 5 bases and J by 3 bases, 7 bases remained unmatched. Germline CDR1 GTSNPN, CDR2 SVGIG (reference sequence). DNA of the CDR3: TGTGCCTGGGGCAACTACAGGGGCTACAATGAGCAGTTCTTC. It is translated as CAWGNYRGYNEQFF.

The rearrangement joins TRBV9 to TRBJ2-3, with D tentatively TRBD2 (5 bases). Germline values: CDR1 SGDLS, CDR2 YYNGEE. The CDR3 runs to 16 residues. Trimming removed 2 bases from V and 3 bases from J, with 16 bases in between. The CDR3 spells CASSVRGEEATDTQYF. CDR3 in DNA: TGTGCCAGCAGCGTCCGAGGCGAGGAGGCAACAGATACGCAGTATTTT.

The chain combines TRBV10-3 with TRBJ2-7; 10 bases align to TRBD1. Germline V gene sequence: CDR1 ENHRY, CDR2 SYGVKD. The CDR3 covers 16 residues. Unmatched junction bases numbered 11, after V lost 6 bases and J lost 3 bases. The CDR3 reads CAISTGTGEAVYEQYF. CDR3 nucleotide sequence: TGTGCCATCAGCACCGGGACAGGGGAAGCGGTCTACGAGCAGTACTTC.

This chain connects TRBV5-4 to TRBJ2-5, with a weak D call TRBD2 (5 bases). This CDR3 contains 15 residues. The germline V and J ends were trimmed by 2 bases and 4 bases, with 15 bases remaining between them. Germline V gene data show CDR1 as SGHNT and CDR2 as YYREEE (reference sequence). The CDR3 is CASSFRSGIGETQYF. The DNA of the CDR3 is TGTGCCAGCAGCTTTCGGTCGGGGATTGGAGAGACCCAGTACTTC.

The chain has TRBV11-2 and TRBJ1-2; weak D call: TRBD1 (6 bases). The CDR3 consists of 12 residues. The V gene's germline CDR1 is SGHAT and CDR2 FQNNGV. V lost 6 bases to trimming and J lost 11 bases, with 16 bases between them. The CDR3 region has the DNA TGTGCCAGCAGTTACTCGGGGGCTGGGTACACCTTC. Its protein product is CASSYSGAGYTF.

V and J are TRBV30 and TRBJ2-1, with 10 positions matching TRBD2. Germline assignment: CDR1 GTSNPN and CDR2 SVGIG (reference sequence). CDR3 length: 13 residues. V lost 0 bases, J lost 15 bases, and 8 bases stayed unmatched. This CDR3 reads CAWSVQRSGRVFF. In DNA form, the CDR3 reads TGTGCCTGGAGTGTACAGAGGAGCGGGAGGGTGTTCTTC.